This TCR beta chain originates from a study of T cell repertoires in cytomegalovirus infection. TCRdb recomputed calls from the reads with MiXCR, one row per CDR3 protein. Here the sample spans some 390,000 distinct CDR3 sequences, 15% to 20% being singletons. This clonotype was picked up a small number of times. The CDR3 spans 15 residues. Germline V gene data show CDR1 as SGHRS and CDR2 as YFSETQ. With 4 bases clipped from V and 0 bases from J, the junction kept 6 bases outside the gene matches. The sequencing input was PBMCs. This TCR came from a human donor in good health (CMV status not recorded). Some clones in this sample may be carry-over from other donors' samples. The chain carries TRBV5-1 and TRBJ1-1; 7 bases are a match to TRBD1. The CDR3 loop is CASSRTGFMNTEAFF. The CDR3 region has the DNA TGCGCCAGCAGCCGGACAGGCTTCATGAACACTGAAGCTTTCTTT.